This T cell receptor beta chain was sequenced during a study of Ad26.COV2.S vaccination and SARS-CoV-2 variants. Described treatment: approximately 18 received Ad26.COV2.S at low or high dose, single or two shots; a few received placebo; per-sample allocation not given. Material that was analyzed had been drawn on day 63 after the first vaccine or placebo injection. The CDR3 extends over 17 amino acids. Germline V gene sequence: CDR1 MNHNY, CDR2 SVGAGI (reference sequence). V gave up 5 bases and J gave up 6 bases; unmatched junction bases: 9. Clones were sequenced by immunoSEQ multiplex PCR, and TCRdb holds only the in-frame ones, with some missing. Counted here are about 350,000 clones, around 89% occurring once; the ten biggest clones make up around 6.1%.

The gene calls are TRBV6-6 and TRBJ2-1; 14 bases agree with TRBD2. The receptor was derived from a person between 18 and 65 years old who received the Ad26.COV2.S COVID-19 vaccine or a placebo. This material consisted of peripheral blood, taken in a trial of Ad26.COV2.S vaccine versus placebo. The CDR3 here is CASSPAGTSGSSNEQFF. The CDR3 coding sequence is TGTGCCAGCAGTCCCGCCGGGACTAGCGGGAGCTCCAATGAGCAGTTCTTC.